This TCR beta chain derives from a study of OX40 agonist ivuxolimab in advanced cancers. Study context: Patients assigned to dose escalation were diagnosed with hepatocellular carcinoma, melanoma, renal cell or head and neck cancer. The study's findings and limits: Expanded clones belonging to CD8+ T cells outnumbered, on average, those of CD4+. The specificity for antigen of the expanded peripheral T cells was not determined.

Produced via immunoSEQ multiplex PCR; TCRdb's table is partial and in-frame only. The sample includes tens of thousands of clones, approximately 89% of them seen just once. After removal of 4 bases from V and 6 bases from J, the junction contained 8 bases not matched to a gene. Germline V gene sequence: CDR1 SGHNT, CDR2 YYREEE (reference sequence). The length of the CDR3 is 16 residues. To note about this clone: Its antigen remains unidentified.

This TCR came from an adult with an advanced solid tumor such as melanoma, head and neck, liver or kidney cancer. The rearrangement uses TRBV5-4 and TRBJ2-2; TRBD2 agrees at 11 bases. The sequenced sample was CD4+ or CD8+ T cells sorted from blood, obtained in a trial of the OX40 agonist ivuxolimab. The DNA for the CDR3 is TGTGCCAGCAGCAATATAGCGGGAGGGCCTGCCGGGGAGCTGTTTTTT. It is translated as CASSNIAGGPAGELFF.